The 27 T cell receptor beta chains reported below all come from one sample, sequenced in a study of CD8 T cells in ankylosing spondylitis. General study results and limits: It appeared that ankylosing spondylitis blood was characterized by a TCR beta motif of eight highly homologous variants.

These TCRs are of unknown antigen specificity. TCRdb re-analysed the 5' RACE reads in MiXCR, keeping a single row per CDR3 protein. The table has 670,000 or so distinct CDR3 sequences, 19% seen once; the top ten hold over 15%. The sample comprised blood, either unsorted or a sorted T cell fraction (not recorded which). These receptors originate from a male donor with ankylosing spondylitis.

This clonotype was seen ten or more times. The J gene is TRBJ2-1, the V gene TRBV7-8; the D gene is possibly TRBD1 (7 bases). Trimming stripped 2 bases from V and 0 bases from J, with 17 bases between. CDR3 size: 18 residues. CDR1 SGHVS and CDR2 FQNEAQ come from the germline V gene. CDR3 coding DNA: TGTGCCAGCAGCTTATGGGGGGACAGTCCTAGCTCCTACAATGAGCAGTTCTTC. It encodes CASSLWGDSPSSYNEQFF. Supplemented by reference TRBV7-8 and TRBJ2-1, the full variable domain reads GAGVSQSPRYKVAKRGQDVALRCDPISGHVSLFWYQQALGQGPEFLTYFQNEAQLDKSGLPSDRFFAERPEGSVSTLKIQRTQQEDSAVYLCASSLWGDSPSSYNEQFFGPGTRLTVL.

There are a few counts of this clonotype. The CDR3, as DNA: TGTGCCAGCAGCTCTGGAAAAGGTCCTAACTCCTACGAGCAGTACTTC. Its protein product is CASSSGKGPNSYEQYF. The rearrangement joins TRBV7-9 to TRBJ2-7; D gene ambiguous. The CDR3 loop spans 16 amino acids. The germline CDR1 and CDR2 sequences are SEHNR and FQNEAQ (reference sequence). The ends were cut back, 4 bases at V and 0 bases at J, with 16 bases in the middle.

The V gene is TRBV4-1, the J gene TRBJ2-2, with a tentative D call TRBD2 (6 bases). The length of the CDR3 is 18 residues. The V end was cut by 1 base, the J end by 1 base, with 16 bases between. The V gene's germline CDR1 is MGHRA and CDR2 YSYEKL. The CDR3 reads CASSQGRAGLLNTGELFF. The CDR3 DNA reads TGCGCCAGCAGCCAAGGGAGGGCGGGACTTCTGAACACCGGGGAGCTGTTTTTT.

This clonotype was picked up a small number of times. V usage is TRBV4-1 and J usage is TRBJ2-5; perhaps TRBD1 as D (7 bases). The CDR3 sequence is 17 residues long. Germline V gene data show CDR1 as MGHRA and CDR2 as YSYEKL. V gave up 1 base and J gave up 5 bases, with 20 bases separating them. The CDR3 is CASSQVGGGGGMETQYF. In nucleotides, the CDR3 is TGCGCCAGCAGCCAAGTCGGTGGTGGAGGGGGCATGGAGACCCAGTACTTC.

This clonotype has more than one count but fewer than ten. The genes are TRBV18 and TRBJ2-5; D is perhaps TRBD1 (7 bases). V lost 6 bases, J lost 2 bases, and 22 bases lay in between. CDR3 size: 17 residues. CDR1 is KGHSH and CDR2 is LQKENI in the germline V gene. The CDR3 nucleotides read TGTGCCAGCTCCCCCCCAGGGGGGCGAGGTATGCAAGAGACCCAGTACTTC. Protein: CASSPPGGRGMQETQYF. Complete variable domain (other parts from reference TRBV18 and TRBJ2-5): NAGVMQNPRHLVRRRGQEARLRCSPMKGHSHVYWYRQLPEEGLKFMVYLQKENIIDESGMPKERFSAEFPKEGPSILRIQQVVRGDSAAYFCASSPPGGRGMQETQYFGPGTRLLVL.

CDR3 residues: CASRIPNGEQYF. CDR3 in DNA: TGTGCCAGCCGAATCCCAAATGGGGAGCAGTACTTC. The rearrangement links TRBV6-2 or TRBV6-3 to TRBJ2-7, with no clear D. From germline, CDR1 is MNHEY and CDR2 SVGEGT. The CDR3 runs 12 residues. Between the trimmed V and J ends, which lost 8 bases and 7 bases, there was a span of 15 bases.

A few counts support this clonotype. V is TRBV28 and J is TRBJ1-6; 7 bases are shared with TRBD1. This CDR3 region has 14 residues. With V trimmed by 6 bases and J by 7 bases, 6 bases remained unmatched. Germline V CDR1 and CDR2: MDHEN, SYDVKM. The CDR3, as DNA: TGTGCCAGCAGAAGGGACAGCATAAATTCACCCCTCCACTTT. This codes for CASRRDSINSPLHF.

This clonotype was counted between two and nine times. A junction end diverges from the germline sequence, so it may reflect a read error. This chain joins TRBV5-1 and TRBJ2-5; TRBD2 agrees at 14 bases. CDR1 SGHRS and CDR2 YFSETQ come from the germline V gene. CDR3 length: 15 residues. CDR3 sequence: CASRTSGGLEEIQYF. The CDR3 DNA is TGCGCCAGCCGGACTAGCGGGGGGCTTGAAGAGATCCAGTACTTC.

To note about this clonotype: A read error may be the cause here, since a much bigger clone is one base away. CDR3 in DNA: TGTGCCAGCATCCCCCAAGGCCGAGCCAAGTACTTC. Its translation is CASIPQGRAKYF. The chain has TRBV7-9 and TRBJ2-5; no definite D call. The CDR3 runs to 12 residues. The V end was cut by 7 bases, the J end by 12 bases, with 18 bases between. Germline-derived CDR1 and CDR2 are SEHNR and FQNEAQ (reference sequence).

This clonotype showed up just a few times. The CDR3 DNA sequence: TGTGCCAGCTCACCACCGGAGACACTAGGAAACATTCAGTACTTC. This translates into CASSPPETLGNIQYF. The chain employs TRBV18 and TRBJ2-4; the D gene is possibly TRBD2 (5 bases). The V end was cut by 0 bases, the J end by 6 bases, with 12 bases between. Germline assignment: CDR1 KGHSH and CDR2 LQKENI. This CDR3 contains 15 residues.

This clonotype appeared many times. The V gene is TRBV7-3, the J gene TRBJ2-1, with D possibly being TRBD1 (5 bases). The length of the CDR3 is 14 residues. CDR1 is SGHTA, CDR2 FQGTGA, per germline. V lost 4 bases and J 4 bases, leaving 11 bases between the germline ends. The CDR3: CASSSRGPYNEQFF. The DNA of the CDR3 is TGTGCCAGCAGCTCAAGGGGCCCATACAATGAGCAGTTCTTC.

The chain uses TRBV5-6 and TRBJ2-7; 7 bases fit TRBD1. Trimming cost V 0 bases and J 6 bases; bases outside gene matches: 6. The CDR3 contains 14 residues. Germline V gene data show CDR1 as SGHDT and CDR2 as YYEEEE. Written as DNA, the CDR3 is TGTGCCAGCAGCTTGGACAGGGGTAGGGGCGAGCAGTACTTC. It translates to CASSLDRGRGEQYF.

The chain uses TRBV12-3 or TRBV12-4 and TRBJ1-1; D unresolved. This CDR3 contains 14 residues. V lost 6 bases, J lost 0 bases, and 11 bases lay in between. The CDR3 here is CASRRDTLNTEAFF. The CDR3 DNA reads TGTGCCAGCAGGAGAGACACGTTGAACACTGAAGCTTTCTTT.

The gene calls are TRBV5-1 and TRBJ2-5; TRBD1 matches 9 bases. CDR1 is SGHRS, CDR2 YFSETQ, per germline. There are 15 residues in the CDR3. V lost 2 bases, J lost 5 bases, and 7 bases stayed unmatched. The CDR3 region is CASSFGTGLEETQYF. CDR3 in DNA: TGCGCCAGCAGCTTTGGGACAGGGCTGGAGGAGACCCAGTACTTC.

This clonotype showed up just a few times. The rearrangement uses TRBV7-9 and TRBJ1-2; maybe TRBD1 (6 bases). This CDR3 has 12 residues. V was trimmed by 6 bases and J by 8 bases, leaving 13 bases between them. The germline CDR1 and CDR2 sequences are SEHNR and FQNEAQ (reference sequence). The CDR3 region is CASRSQGSGYTF. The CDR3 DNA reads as TGTGCCAGCAGATCACAGGGAAGCGGCTACACCTTC.

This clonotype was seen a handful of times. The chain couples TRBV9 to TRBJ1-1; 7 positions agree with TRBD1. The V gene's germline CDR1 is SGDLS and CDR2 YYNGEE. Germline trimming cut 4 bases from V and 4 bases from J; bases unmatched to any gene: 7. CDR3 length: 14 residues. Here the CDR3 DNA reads TGTGCCAGCAGCCTCCGAGACAGGGCCACTGAAGCTTTCTTT. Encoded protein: CASSLRDRATEAFF.

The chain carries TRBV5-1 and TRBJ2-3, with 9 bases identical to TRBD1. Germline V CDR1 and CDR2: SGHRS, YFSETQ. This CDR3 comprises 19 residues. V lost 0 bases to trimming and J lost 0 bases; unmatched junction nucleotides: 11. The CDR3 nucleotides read TGCGCCAGCAGCTTGGAACCCCCAGGGACAGGGCAAAGCACAGATACGCAGTATTTT. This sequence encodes CASSLEPPGTGQSTDTQYF. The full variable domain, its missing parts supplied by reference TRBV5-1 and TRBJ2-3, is KAGVTQTPRYLIKTRGQQVTLSCSPISGHRSVSWYQQTPGQGLQFLFEYFSETQRNKGNFPGRFSGRQFSNSRSEMNVSTLELGDSALYLCASSLEPPGTGQSTDTQYFGPGTRLTVL.

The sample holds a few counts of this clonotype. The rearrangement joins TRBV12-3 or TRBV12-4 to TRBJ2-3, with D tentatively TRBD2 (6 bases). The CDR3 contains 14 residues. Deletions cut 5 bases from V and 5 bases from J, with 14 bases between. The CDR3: CASSRGGVQDTQYF. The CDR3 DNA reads TGTGCCAGCAGTCGAGGCGGGGTACAAGATACGCAGTATTTT.

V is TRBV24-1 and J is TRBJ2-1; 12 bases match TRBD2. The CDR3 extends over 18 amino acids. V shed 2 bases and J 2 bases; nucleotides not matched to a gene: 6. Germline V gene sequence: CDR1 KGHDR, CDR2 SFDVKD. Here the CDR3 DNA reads TGTGCCACCAGTGATTACCTGACTAGCGGGAGTACCTACAATGAGCAGTTCTTC. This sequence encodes CATSDYLTSGSTYNEQFF.

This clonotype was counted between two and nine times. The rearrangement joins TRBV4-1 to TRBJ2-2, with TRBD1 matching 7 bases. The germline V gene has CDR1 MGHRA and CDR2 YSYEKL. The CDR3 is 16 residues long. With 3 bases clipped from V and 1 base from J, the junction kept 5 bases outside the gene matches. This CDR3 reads CASSHEYRGNTGELFF. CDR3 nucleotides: TGCGCCAGCAGCCACGAGTACAGGGGGAACACCGGGGAGCTGTTTTTT.

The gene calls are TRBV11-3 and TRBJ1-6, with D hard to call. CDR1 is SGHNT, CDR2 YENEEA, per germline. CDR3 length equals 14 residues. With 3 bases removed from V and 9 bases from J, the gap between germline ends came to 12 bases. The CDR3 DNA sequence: TGTGCCAGCAGCTTGGGTGGAGTGGGTTCACCCCTCCACTTT. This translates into CASSLGGVGSPLHF.

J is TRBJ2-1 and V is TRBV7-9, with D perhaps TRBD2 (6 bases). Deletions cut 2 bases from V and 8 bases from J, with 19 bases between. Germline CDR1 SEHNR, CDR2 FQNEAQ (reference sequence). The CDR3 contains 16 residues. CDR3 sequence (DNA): TGTGCCAGCAGCTTATGGGTGTCGGGAGATTCGCATGAGCAGTTCTTC. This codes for CASSLWVSGDSHEQFF.

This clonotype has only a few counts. As DNA, the CDR3 is TGTGCCAGCAGTGATGAGAGGGATACGCAGTATTTT. This encodes CASSDERDTQYF. The chain carries TRBV2 and TRBJ2-3; D is unresolved. Trimming left V 3 bases short and J 6 bases short, with 7 bases between. In germline, CDR1 is SNHLY, CDR2 FYNNEI. The CDR3 consists of 12 residues.

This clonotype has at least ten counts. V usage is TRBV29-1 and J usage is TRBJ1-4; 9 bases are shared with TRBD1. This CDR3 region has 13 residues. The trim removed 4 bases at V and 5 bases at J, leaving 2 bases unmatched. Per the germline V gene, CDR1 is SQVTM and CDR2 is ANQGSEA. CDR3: CSVAGQGNEKLFF. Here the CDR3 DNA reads TGCAGCGTTGCCGGACAGGGGAATGAAAAACTGTTTTTT. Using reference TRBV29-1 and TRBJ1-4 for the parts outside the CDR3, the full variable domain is SAVISQKPSRDICQRGTSLTIQCQVDSQVTMMFWYRQQPGQSLTLIATANQGSEATYESGFVIDKFPISRPNLTFSTLTVSNMSPEDSSIYLCSVAGQGNEKLFFGSGTQLSVL.

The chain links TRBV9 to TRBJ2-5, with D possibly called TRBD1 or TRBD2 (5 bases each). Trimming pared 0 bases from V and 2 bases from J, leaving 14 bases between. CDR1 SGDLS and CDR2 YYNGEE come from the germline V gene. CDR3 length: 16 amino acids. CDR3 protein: CASSVGLGTLQETQYF. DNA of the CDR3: TGTGCCAGCAGCGTAGGCCTAGGGACGCTTCAAGAGACCCAGTACTTC.

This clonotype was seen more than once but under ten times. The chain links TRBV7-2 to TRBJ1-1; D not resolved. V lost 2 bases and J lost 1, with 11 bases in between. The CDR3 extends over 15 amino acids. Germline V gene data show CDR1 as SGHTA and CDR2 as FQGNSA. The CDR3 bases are TGTGCCAGCAGCTTATACGAGGGCCCGAACACTGAAGCTTTCTTT. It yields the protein CASSLYEGPNTEAFF.

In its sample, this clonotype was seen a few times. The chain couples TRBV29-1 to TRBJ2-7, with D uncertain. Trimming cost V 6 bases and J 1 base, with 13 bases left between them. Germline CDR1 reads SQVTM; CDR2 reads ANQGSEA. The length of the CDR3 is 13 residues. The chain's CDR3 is CSVRTQLSYEQYF. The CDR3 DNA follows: TGCAGCGTCCGGACCCAACTTTCCTACGAGCAGTACTTC.